The 28 T cell receptor beta chains below were found in one sample sequenced in a study of T cell repertoires and HLA-DP antigens. Generated by immunoSEQ multiplex PCR, the TCRdb table keeps only in-frame clones and is missing some. Counted here are about 89,000 clones, roughly 86% occurring once; the ten biggest clones make up about 1.5%. Their antigens remain unidentified. The sample was CD4+ T cells from PBMCs. The source is a man in his fifties in good health and CMV-seronegative.

The rearrangement joins TRBV28 to TRBJ2-7; D gene ambiguous. V lost 2 bases and J lost 6, with 11 bases in between. This CDR3 spans 13 amino acids. Per germline, CDR1 MDHEN and CDR2 SYDVKM. The CDR3 loop reads CASSLLNPAEQYF. In DNA form, the CDR3 reads TGTGCCAGCAGTTTACTAAATCCAGCCGAGCAGTACTTC.

This clone was found once. V is TRBV2 and J is TRBJ2-1; D is possibly TRBD1 or TRBD2 (5 bases each). Germline V lookup: CDR1 SNHLY, CDR2 FYNNEI. The CDR3 loop spans 15 amino acids. V gave up 4 bases and J gave up 7 bases, with 17 bases separating them. DNA for the CDR3: TGTGCCAGCAGTGCAGGGACGTCCTCAGGGAATGAGCAGTTCTTC. This sequence encodes CASSAGTSSGNEQFF.

The chain has TRBV7-6 and TRBJ2-5, with 13 bases matching TRBD2. V was clipped by 3 bases and J by 5 bases; unmatched bases: 3. The CDR3 loop spans 15 amino acids. Germline loops: CDR1 SGHVS, CDR2 FNYEAQ. The CDR3 sequence: CASSLTSGGRETQYF. The CDR3 DNA sequence: TGTGCCAGCAGCTTGACTAGCGGGGGGAGGGAGACCCAGTACTTC.

This clone was picked up one time. Here the CDR3 reads CAWNANVGAETQYF. The DNA for the CDR3 is TGTGCCTGGAACGCCAACGTCGGCGCGGAGACCCAGTACTTC. The V and J genes are TRBV30 and TRBJ2-5; D ambiguous. The germline CDR1 and CDR2 sequences are GTSNPN and SVGIG (reference sequence). Trimming removed 4 bases from V and 5 bases from J, with 17 bases in between. CDR3 length: 14 residues.

The V call is TRBV6-5, the J call TRBJ2-7, with D possibly TRBD1 on 5 matching bases. This CDR3 contains 15 residues. Germline V gene sequence: CDR1 MNHEY, CDR2 SVGAGI. With 0 bases removed from V and 2 bases from J, the gap between germline ends came to 11 bases. The CDR3 DNA is TGTGCCAGCAGTTACTCGGCAGGGCGCACCTACGAGCAGTACTTC. This encodes CASSYSAGRTYEQYF.

The chain recombines TRBV7-6 with TRBJ2-2; tentatively, D is TRBD1 (5 bases). Trimming stripped 5 bases from V and 4 bases from J, with 14 bases between. CDR1 is SGHVS and CDR2 is FNYEAQ in the germline V gene. This CDR3 spans 15 amino acids. The CDR3, as DNA: TGTGCCAGCAGCAAGGTCCTGGACATCACCGGGGAGCTGTTTTTT. As protein: CASSKVLDITGELFF.

The count of this clone is one. The CDR3 DNA reads TGTGCCAGCAGCCGTACAGGGAATAGGCGTACCGGGGAGCTGTTTTTT. Its protein product is CASSRTGNRRTGELFF. The chain employs TRBV5-8 and TRBJ2-2; D may be TRBD1 (6 bases). The CDR3 runs to 16 residues. V was cut by 4 bases and J by 5 bases, with 18 bases left in between. In germline, CDR1 is SGHTS, CDR2 YDEGEE.

This chain connects TRBV19 to TRBJ1-1, with no clear D. Germline V CDR1 and CDR2: LNHDA, SQIVND (reference sequence). This CDR3 is built from 16 residues. Trimming removed 4 bases at V and 0 bases at J, with 15 bases between. This CDR3 reads CASSSLERVVNTEAFF. DNA for the CDR3: TGTGCCAGTAGTAGTTTAGAGCGAGTAGTGAACACTGAAGCTTTCTTT.

Points on this clone: With a much larger clone just one base away, this may be a read error. The chain couples TRBV6-5 to TRBJ2-7; a weak D match, TRBD2 (6 bases). The CDR3 loop spans 12 amino acids. Trimming stripped 5 bases from V and 6 bases from J, with 11 bases between. The germline V gene has CDR1 MNHEY and CDR2 SVGAGI. The CDR3 spells CASSTGSCEQYF. The CDR3 DNA sequence: TGTGCCAGCAGTACCGGGAGCTGCGAGCAGTACTTC.

The chain recombines TRBV18 with TRBJ2-1; 15 nucleotides line up with TRBD2. Germline trimming cut 4 bases from V and 4 bases from J; bases unmatched to any gene: 2. This CDR3 contains 16 residues. Germline-derived CDR1 and CDR2 are KGHSH and LQKENI. CDR3 region: CASSLGLAGGYNEQFF. CDR3 DNA: TGTGCCAGCTCACTTGGACTAGCGGGGGGGTACAATGAGCAGTTCTTC.

This clone appeared once. The CDR3 reads CASSSYTGELFF. Written as DNA, the CDR3 is TGTGCCAGCAGCTCCTACACCGGGGAGCTGTTTTTT. The chain recombines TRBV11-2 with TRBJ2-2, with unresolved D. V was pared by 4 bases and J by 3 bases, with 3 bases between. Germline-derived CDR1 and CDR2 are SGHAT and FQNNGV. The CDR3 contains 12 residues.

The rearrangement links TRBV29-1 to TRBJ2-5, with TRBD1 matching over 8 bases. Germline V gene data show CDR1 as SQVTM and CDR2 as ANQGSEA. J was trimmed by 5 bases and V by 7 bases; bases with no gene match: 6. CDR3 length: 12 amino acids. The CDR3 sequence: CSGETGVETQYF. The CDR3 DNA reads TGCAGCGGGGAGACAGGGGTCGAGACCCAGTACTTC.

The chain couples TRBV4-1 to TRBJ1-2; D possibly corresponds to TRBD1 (5 bases). Germline-derived CDR1 and CDR2 are MGHRA and YSYEKL. This CDR3 contains 15 residues. Deletions cut 1 base from V and 7 bases from J, with 16 bases between. CDR3 DNA sequence: TGCGCCAGCAGCCAAGGATTGCGGGGGTTGGGTGGCTACACCTTC. This sequence encodes CASSQGLRGLGGYTF.

The chain couples TRBV30 to TRBJ1-4, with 9 bases aligning to TRBD1. Trimming cost V 2 bases and J 7 bases; bases outside gene matches: 5. This CDR3 has 14 residues. Germline lookup yields CDR1 GTSNPN and CDR2 SVGIG (reference sequence). CDR3 amino acids: CAWSRGTGSEKLFF. The CDR3 nucleotides read TGTGCCTGGAGTAGGGGGACAGGGAGTGAAAAACTGTTTTTT.

J is TRBJ2-2 and V is TRBV10-1; TRBD2 matches 13 bases. The germline V gene has CDR1 WNHNN and CDR2 SYGVQD (reference sequence). This CDR3 is 15 amino acids long. Unmatched junction bases numbered 5, after V lost 8 bases and J lost 5 bases. The CDR3 region is CASSTSGRETGELFF. In nucleotides, the CDR3 is TGCGCCAGCTCCACTAGCGGGAGGGAAACCGGGGAGCTGTTTTTT.

The chain has TRBV14 and TRBJ2-3; 9 nucleotides align to TRBD2. Germline-derived CDR1 and CDR2 are SGHDN and FVKESK. Trimming cost V 2 bases and J 6 bases; bases outside gene matches: 6. The length of the CDR3 is 15 residues. CDR3: CASSQISGRADTQYF. The CDR3 DNA reads TGTGCCAGCAGCCAAATTAGCGGGAGAGCGGATACGCAGTATTTT.

This clone was counted between two and nine times. J is TRBJ2-1 and V is TRBV28; D is unresolved. CDR1 is MDHEN and CDR2 is SYDVKM in the germline V gene. V was shortened by 3 bases and J by 9 bases, with 6 bases between the two germline ends. There are 11 residues in the CDR3. CDR3 residues: CASSLVGEQFF. For the CDR3, the DNA is TGTGCCAGCAGTTTGGTCGGTGAGCAGTTCTTC.

The genes are TRBV6-5 and TRBJ2-1; D possibly corresponds to TRBD2 (5 bases). This CDR3 region has 14 residues. Germline-derived CDR1 and CDR2 are MNHEY and SVGAGI. Trimming pared 4 bases from V and 3 bases from J, leaving 10 bases between. CDR3 sequence: CASSSLGNYNEQFF. CDR3 sequence (DNA): TGTGCCAGCAGTTCACTCGGGAACTACAATGAGCAGTTCTTC.

This rearrangement joins TRBV2 to TRBJ2-1; maybe TRBD1 (5 bases). This CDR3 has 13 residues. V lost 5 bases, J lost 3 bases, and 8 bases lay in between. Germline CDR1 SNHLY, CDR2 FYNNEI. CDR3: CASSQGSYNEQFF. In DNA form, the CDR3 reads TGTGCCAGCAGTCAGGGAAGCTACAATGAGCAGTTCTTC.

The chain has TRBV2 and TRBJ2-7, with D perhaps TRBD1 (6 bases). The V end was cut by 6 bases, the J end by 2 bases, with 14 bases between. The germline CDR1 and CDR2 sequences are SNHLY and FYNNEI. This CDR3 has 14 amino acids. CDR3 sequence: CASRPDRQTYEQYF. In DNA, the CDR3 is TGTGCCAGCAGACCAGACAGGCAGACCTACGAGCAGTACTTC.

The genes are TRBV7-2 and TRBJ1-2; D not resolved. CDR1 is SGHTA, CDR2 FQGNSA, per germline. This CDR3 has 12 amino acids. Trimming removed 0 bases from V and 6 bases from J, with 5 bases in between. The CDR3, as DNA: TGTGCCAGCAGCTTAGCGCAGGATGGCTACACCTTC. This encodes CASSLAQDGYTF.

The chain recombines TRBV6-5 with TRBJ2-7; D possibly corresponds to TRBD1 (5 bases). Germline-derived CDR1 and CDR2 are MNHEY and SVGAGI. V was shortened by 8 bases and J by 0 bases, with 11 bases between the two germline ends. The CDR3 totals 13 residues. This chain's CDR3 is CASARTFSYEQYF. CDR3 DNA: TGTGCCAGCGCGAGGACATTCTCCTACGAGCAGTACTTC.

CDR3: CASSLRGDRLRGNEKLFF. The CDR3 bases are TGTGCCAGCAGCTTACGCGGGGACAGGTTGAGGGGAAATGAAAAACTGTTTTTT. The chain employs TRBV7-2 and TRBJ1-4, with 8 nucleotides matching TRBD1. Germline loops: CDR1 SGHTA, CDR2 FQGNSA. The CDR3 length is 18 residues. The J segment lost 5 bases and the V segment lost 2 bases, leaving 13 bases of the junction unmatched. Combining the CDR3 with reference TRBV7-2 and TRBJ1-4 gives the whole variable domain GAGVSQSPSNKVTEKGKDVELRCDPISGHTALYWYRQSLGQGLEFLIYFQGNSAPDKSGLPSDRFSAERTGGSVSTLTIQRTQQEDSAVYLCASSLRGDRLRGNEKLFFGSGTQLSVL.

The sample holds one count of this clone. The chain recombines TRBV5-1 with TRBJ1-2; tentatively, D is TRBD1 (5 bases). V was clipped by 0 bases and J by 5 bases, with 14 bases between them. This CDR3 is 15 amino acids long. Per germline, CDR1 SGHRS and CDR2 YFSETQ. The CDR3 region is CASSLVVGGEYGYTF. CDR3 nucleotides: TGCGCCAGCAGCTTGGTTGTGGGGGGAGAGTATGGCTACACCTTC.

The chain is built from TRBV7-9 and TRBJ2-2; D is unresolved. Trimming left V 0 bases short and J 0 bases short, with 5 bases between. CDR3 length equals 15 residues. Looked up from germline, CDR1 is SEHNR and CDR2 is FQNEAQ (reference sequence). The CDR3 region has the DNA TGTGCCAGCAGCTTAGCACAGCCGAACACCGGGGAGCTGTTTTTT. Protein: CASSLAQPNTGELFF.

The chain employs TRBV6-5 and TRBJ1-2; D ambiguous. The CDR3 length is 14 residues. The V gene's germline CDR1 is MNHEY and CDR2 SVGAGI. Trimming cost V 5 bases and J 3 bases, with 13 bases left between them. Here the CDR3 reads CASSASTNHYGYTF. The DNA for the CDR3 is TGTGCCAGCAGTGCCTCGACGAATCACTATGGCTACACCTTC.

The V gene is TRBV10-1, the J gene TRBJ2-1; 13 bases map to TRBD2. This CDR3 spans 13 amino acids. Germline CDR1 and CDR2: WNHNN and SYGVQD (reference sequence). V shed 6 bases, J shed 15 bases, and the junction held 8 bases outside the gene matches. The CDR3 sequence is CASRPGTSGITFF. DNA of the CDR3: TGCGCCAGCAGGCCCGGGACTAGCGGGATTACGTTCTTC.

Turning to this clone: Other DNA variants within this sample encode the same CDR3. The gene calls are TRBV5-1 and TRBJ1-1; D unclear. Trimming shortened V by 0 bases and J by 2 bases, and 5 bases separated the two germline ends. The CDR3 has 13 residues. Germline V CDR1 and CDR2: SGHRS, YFSETQ. This chain's CDR3 is CASSLVSNTEAFF. The CDR3 region has the DNA TGCGCCAGCAGCTTGGTTTCTAACACTGAAGCTTTCTTT. Using reference TRBV5-1 and TRBJ1-1 for the parts outside the CDR3, the full variable domain is KAGVTQTPRYLIKTRGQQVTLSCSPISGHRSVSWYQQTPGQGLQFLFEYFSETQRNKGNFPGRFSGRQFSNSRSEMNVSTLELGDSALYLCASSLVSNTEAFFGQGTRLTVV.